These 14 T cell receptor beta chains share one sample of origin, sequenced in a study of T cell responses to AZD1222 COVID-19 vaccine. Libraries were prepared by immunoSEQ multiplex PCR; TCRdb keeps only in-frame clonotypes and omits some of them. The sample has over 150,000 clones, 87% seen once. The sequenced sample was peripheral blood, obtained 28 days after the second AZD1222 dose. The receptors were sampled from an adult who received the AZD1222 COVID-19 vaccine.

A few counts support this clone. The V call is TRBV7-9, the J call TRBJ1-5; D not certain. Germline CDR1 is SEHNR and CDR2 is FQNEAQ (reference sequence). V lost 4 bases to trimming and J lost 5 bases, with 9 bases between them. This CDR3 is built from 13 residues. CDR3 nucleotides: TGTGCCAGCAGCTCCGGTGGGGATCAGCCCCAGCATTTT. It codes for CASSSGGDQPQHF. The full variable domain, with the rest looked up from reference TRBV7-9 and TRBJ1-5, is DTGVSQNPRHKITKRGQNVTFRCDPISEHNRLYWYRQTLGQGPEFLTYFQNEAQLEKSRLLSDRFSAERPKGSFSTLEIQRTEQGDSAMYLCASSSGGDQPQHFGDGTRLSIL.

The J gene is TRBJ1-2, the V gene TRBV4-3; D is undetermined. V lost 0 bases and J 2 bases, leaving 7 bases between the germline ends. Germline CDR1 LGHNA, CDR2 YSLEER. The CDR3 totals 14 residues. The CDR3 DNA follows: TGCGCCAGCAGCCAAGATATCGGGAACTATGGCTACACCTTC. This translates into CASSQDIGNYGYTF.

The rearrangement uses TRBV7-2 and TRBJ1-5; D is uncertain. Germline CDR1 is SGHTA and CDR2 is FQGNSA. The CDR3 extends over 14 amino acids. V was trimmed by 2 bases and J by 4 bases, leaving 9 bases between them. The chain's CDR3 is CASSLRAVNQPQHF. The CDR3 DNA sequence: TGTGCCAGCAGCTTAAGGGCAGTAAATCAGCCCCAGCATTTT. Together with reference TRBV7-2 and TRBJ1-5, the CDR3 gives the full variable domain: GAGVSQSPSNKVTEKGKDVELRCDPISGHTALYWYRQSLGQGLEFLIYFQGNSAPDKSGLPSDRFSAERTGGSVSTLTIQRTQQEDSAVYLCASSLRAVNQPQHFGDGTRLSIL.

The chain combines TRBV25-1 with TRBJ1-3; D is ambiguous. With 6 bases removed from V and 4 bases from J, the gap between germline ends came to 13 bases. In germline, CDR1 is MGHDK, CDR2 SYGVNS. The CDR3 extends over 14 amino acids. CDR3 in amino acids: CASSTARRGNTIYF. CDR3 sequence (DNA): TGTGCCAGCAGCACCGCCCGGAGGGGAAACACCATATATTTT. The full variable domain, with the rest looked up from reference TRBV25-1 and TRBJ1-3, is EADIYQTPRYLVIGTGKKITLECSQTMGHDKMYWYQQDPGMELHLIHYSYGVNSTEKGDLSSESTVSRIRTEHFPLTLESARPSHTSQYLCASSTARRGNTIYFGEGSWLTVV.

A remark on this clone: The sample holds other DNA sequences that translate to the same CDR3. The chain carries TRBV20-1 and TRBJ2-7; D unresolved. Germline lookup yields CDR1 DFQATT and CDR2 SNEGSKA (reference sequence). V gave up 6 bases and J gave up 0 bases, with 6 bases separating them. CDR3 length equals 11 residues. The DNA for the CDR3 is TGCAGTGCCGGCTACTCCTACGAGCAGTACTTC. Translated, it gives CSAGYSYEQYF.

This clone was picked up one time. The chain has TRBV10-1 and TRBJ2-3, with 8 bases that match TRBD1. This CDR3 region has 15 residues. V trimming: 2 bases; J trimming: 5 bases; junction bases outside the gene matches: 6. CDR1 is WNHNN and CDR2 is SYGVQD in the germline V gene (reference sequence). The CDR3 DNA is TGCGCCAGCAGTGAGAACAGGGGGTCCGGAGATACGCAGTATTTT. Protein: CASSENRGSGDTQYF.

CDR3 DNA sequence: TGTGCCAGCAGCGAAGGATACCCACACGAGCCCTACGAGCAGTACTTC. Its protein is CASSEGYPHEPYEQYF. This chain links TRBV7-6 with TRBJ2-7; D call uncertain. CDR1 is SGHVS, CDR2 FNYEAQ, per germline. V was clipped by 5 bases and J by 2 bases, with 19 bases between them. This CDR3 has 16 residues.

The chain is built from TRBV5-3 and TRBJ2-5, with 12 bases lining up with TRBD2. TRBV5-3 is sorted into the ORF group, with uncertain function. This CDR3 spans 16 amino acids. V lost 4 bases and J lost 1; bases outside the gene matches: 5. The CDR3 bases are TGTGCCAGAAGCCATGGACTAGCGGGACTCCAAGAGACCCAGTACTTC. It yields the protein CARSHGLAGLQETQYF.

CDR3 sequence reads: CASSTTGNTEAFF. In DNA, the CDR3 is TGCGCCAGCTCGACAACAGGGAACACTGAAGCTTTCTTT. This chain uses TRBV10-2 with TRBJ1-1, with a possible D match to TRBD1 (5 bases). Trimming removed 8 bases at V and 1 base at J, with 11 bases between. CDR3 length equals 13 residues. CDR1 WSHSY and CDR2 SAAADI come from the germline V gene.

The chain links TRBV4-3 to TRBJ1-4, with 9 bases matching TRBD1. The CDR3 has 19 residues. Germline CDR1 reads LGHNA; CDR2 reads YSLEER. The junction had 9 bases not matched to a gene; V was cut back by 0 bases and J by 1 base. In DNA, the CDR3 is TGCGCCAGCAGCCAAGATCGTTGGACAGGGGATCTAACTAATGAAAAACTGTTTTTT. It is translated as CASSQDRWTGDLTNEKLFF.

This chain connects TRBV12-3 or TRBV12-4 to TRBJ1-1; D uncertain. The CDR3 has 13 residues. The V end was cut by 3 bases, the J end by 0 bases, with 5 bases between. The DNA of the CDR3 is TGTGCCAGCAGTTTTGCCGTGAACACTGAAGCTTTCTTT. Its protein is CASSFAVNTEAFF.

V gene TRBV27 combines with J gene TRBJ2-5; the D is unclear. With 3 bases removed from V and 3 bases from J, the gap between germline ends came to 8 bases. Germline V lookup: CDR1 MNHEY, CDR2 SMNVEV (reference sequence). The CDR3 is 13 residues long. CDR3 coding DNA: TGTGCCAGCAGTTTCCGCTTAAAAGAGACCCAGTACTTC. Its protein product is CASSFRLKETQYF.

The V gene is TRBV2, the J gene TRBJ2-7; TRBD2 is a possible D gene (5 bases). There are 15 residues in the CDR3. The germline gives CDR1 SNHLY, CDR2 FYNNEI. Trimming took off 6 bases at V and 2 bases at J, with 17 bases between the two ends. DNA of the CDR3: TGTGCCAGCAGGCCCTCCGGACTGAACCCCTACGAGCAGTACTTC. This codes for CASRPSGLNPYEQYF.

The J gene is TRBJ2-1, the V gene TRBV10-3, with 7 bases matching TRBD2. Trimming took 2 bases from V and 4 from J; bases not matched to a gene: 5. Germline V gene lookup returns CDR1 ENHRY and CDR2 SYGVKD. This CDR3 is 15 amino acids long. CDR3 coding DNA: TGTGCCATCAGTGAGAAAAGCGGGATATACAATGAGCAGTTCTTC. Its translation is CAISEKSGIYNEQFF.